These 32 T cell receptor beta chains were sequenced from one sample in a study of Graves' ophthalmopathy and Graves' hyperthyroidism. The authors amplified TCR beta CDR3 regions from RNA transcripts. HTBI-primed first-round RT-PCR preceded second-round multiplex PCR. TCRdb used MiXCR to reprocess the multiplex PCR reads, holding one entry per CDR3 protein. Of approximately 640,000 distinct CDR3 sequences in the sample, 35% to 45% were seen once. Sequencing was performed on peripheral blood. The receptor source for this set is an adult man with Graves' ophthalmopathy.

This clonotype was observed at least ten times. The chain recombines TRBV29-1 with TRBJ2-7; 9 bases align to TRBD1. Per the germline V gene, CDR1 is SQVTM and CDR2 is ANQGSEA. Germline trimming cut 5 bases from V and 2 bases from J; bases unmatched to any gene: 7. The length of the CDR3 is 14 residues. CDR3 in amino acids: CSVRPGQGTYEQYF. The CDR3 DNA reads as TGCAGCGTTCGACCCGGACAGGGGACCTACGAGCAGTACTTC.

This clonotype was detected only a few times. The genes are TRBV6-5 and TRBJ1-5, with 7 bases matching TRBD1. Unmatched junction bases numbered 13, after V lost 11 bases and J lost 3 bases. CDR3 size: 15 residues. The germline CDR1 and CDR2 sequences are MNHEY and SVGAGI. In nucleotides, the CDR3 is TGTGCCTGTAGCCCCGGGGGACAGCACAATCAGCCCCAGCATTTT. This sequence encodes CACSPGGQHNQPQHF.

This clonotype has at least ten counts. Here the CDR3 DNA reads TGTGCCAGCAGACAGGGGGCTGAAATCTATGGCTACACCTTC. This encodes CASRQGAEIYGYTF. The V and J genes are TRBV7-2 and TRBJ1-2, with 9 nucleotides matching TRBD1. The germline V gene has CDR1 SGHTA and CDR2 FQGNSA. This CDR3 contains 14 residues. Unmatched junction bases numbered 6, after V lost 6 bases and J lost 4 bases.

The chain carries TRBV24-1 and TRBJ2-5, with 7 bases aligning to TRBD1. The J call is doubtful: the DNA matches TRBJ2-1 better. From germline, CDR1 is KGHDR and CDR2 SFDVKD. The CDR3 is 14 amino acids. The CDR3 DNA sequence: TGTGCCACCAGCGATCGGACAGGCCCCAATGAGCAGTTCTTC. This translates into CATSDRTGPNEQFF.

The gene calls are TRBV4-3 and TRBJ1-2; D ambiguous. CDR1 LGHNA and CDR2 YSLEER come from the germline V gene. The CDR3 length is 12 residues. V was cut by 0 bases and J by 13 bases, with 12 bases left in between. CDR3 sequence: CASSQDGRWITF. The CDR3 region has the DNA TGCGCCAGCAGCCAAGACGGCCGCTGGATCACCTTC.

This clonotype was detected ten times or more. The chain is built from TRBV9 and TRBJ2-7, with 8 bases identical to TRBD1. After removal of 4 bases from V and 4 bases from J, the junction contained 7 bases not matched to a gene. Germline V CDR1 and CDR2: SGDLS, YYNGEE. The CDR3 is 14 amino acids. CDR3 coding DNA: TGTGCCAGCAGCCCGTGGACAGGGTTGTACGAGCAGTACTTC. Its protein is CASSPWTGLYEQYF. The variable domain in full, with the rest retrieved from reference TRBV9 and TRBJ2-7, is DSGVTQTPKHLITATGQRVTLRCSPRSGDLSVYWYQQSLDQGLQFLIQYYNGEERAKGNILERFSAQQFPDLHSELNLSSLELGDSALYFCASSPWTGLYEQYFGPGTRLTVT.

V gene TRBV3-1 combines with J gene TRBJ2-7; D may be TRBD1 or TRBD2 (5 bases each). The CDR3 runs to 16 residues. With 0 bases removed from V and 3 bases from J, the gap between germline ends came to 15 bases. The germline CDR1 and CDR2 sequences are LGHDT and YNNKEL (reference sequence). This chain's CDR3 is CASSQEGAGKSYEQYF. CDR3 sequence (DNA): TGTGCCAGCAGCCAAGAGGGAGCAGGGAAGAGCTACGAGCAGTACTTC.

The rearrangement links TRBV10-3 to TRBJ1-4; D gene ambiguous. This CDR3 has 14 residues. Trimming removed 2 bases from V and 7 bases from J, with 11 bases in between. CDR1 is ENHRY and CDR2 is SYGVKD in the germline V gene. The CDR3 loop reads CAISETAEGEKLFF. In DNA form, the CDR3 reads TGTGCCATCAGTGAGACGGCCGAGGGTGAAAAACTGTTTTTT.

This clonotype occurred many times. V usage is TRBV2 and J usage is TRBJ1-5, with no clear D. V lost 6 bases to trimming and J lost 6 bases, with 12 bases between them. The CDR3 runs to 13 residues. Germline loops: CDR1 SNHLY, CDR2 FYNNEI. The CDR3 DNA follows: TGTGCCAGCAGGGCGACCCTTGGTCAGCCCCAGCATTTT. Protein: CASRATLGQPQHF.

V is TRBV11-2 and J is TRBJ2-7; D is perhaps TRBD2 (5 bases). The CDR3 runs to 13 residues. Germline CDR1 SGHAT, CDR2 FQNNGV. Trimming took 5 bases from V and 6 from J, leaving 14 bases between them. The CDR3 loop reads CASSVEVLGEQYF. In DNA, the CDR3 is TGTGCCAGCAGCGTTGAGGTACTAGGCGAGCAGTACTTC.

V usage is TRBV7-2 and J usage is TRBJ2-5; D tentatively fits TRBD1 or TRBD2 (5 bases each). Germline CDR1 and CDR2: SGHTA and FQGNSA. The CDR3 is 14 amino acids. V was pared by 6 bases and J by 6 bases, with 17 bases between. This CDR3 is CASSLGPASKTQYF. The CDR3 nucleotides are TGTGCCAGCAGTTTGGGACCAGCATCGAAGACCCAGTACTTC.

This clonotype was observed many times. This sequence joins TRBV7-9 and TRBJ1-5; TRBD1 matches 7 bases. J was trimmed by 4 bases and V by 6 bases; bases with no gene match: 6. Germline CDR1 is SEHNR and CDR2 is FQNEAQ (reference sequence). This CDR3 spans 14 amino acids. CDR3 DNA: TGTGCCAGCAGTTTGGGACAGCCTAATCAGCCCCAGCATTTT. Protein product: CASSLGQPNQPQHF.

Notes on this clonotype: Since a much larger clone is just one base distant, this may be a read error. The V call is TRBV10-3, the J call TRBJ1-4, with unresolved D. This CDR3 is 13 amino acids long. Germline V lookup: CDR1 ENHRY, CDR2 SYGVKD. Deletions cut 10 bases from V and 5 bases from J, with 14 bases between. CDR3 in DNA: TGTGCCAGCTGTTACAGCCGGAATGAAAAACTGTTTTTT. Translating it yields CASCYSRNEKLFF.

The CDR3 DNA sequence: TGTGCCAGCAGTTTACTAACAGGGCGGGTGGGTCAGCCCCAGCATTTT. Its translation is CASSLLTGRVGQPQHF. The V call is TRBV12-3 or TRBV12-4, the J call TRBJ1-5, with a possible D match to TRBD1 (6 bases). Trimming took off 2 bases at V and 6 bases at J, with 17 bases between the two ends. CDR3 size: 16 residues.

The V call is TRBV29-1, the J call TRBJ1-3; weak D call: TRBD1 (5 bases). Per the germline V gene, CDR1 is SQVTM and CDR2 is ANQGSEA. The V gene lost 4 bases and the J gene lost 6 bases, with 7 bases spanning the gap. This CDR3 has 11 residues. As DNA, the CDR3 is TGCAGCGTTGGAGGGGCAAACACCATATATTTT. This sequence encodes CSVGGANTIYF.

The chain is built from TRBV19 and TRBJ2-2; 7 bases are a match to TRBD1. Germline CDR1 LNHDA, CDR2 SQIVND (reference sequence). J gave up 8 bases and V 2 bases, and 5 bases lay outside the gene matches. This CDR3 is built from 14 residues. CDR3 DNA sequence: TGTGCCAGTAGTATACGGACAGGTGCGGGGGAGCTGTTTTTT. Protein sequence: CASSIRTGAGELFF.

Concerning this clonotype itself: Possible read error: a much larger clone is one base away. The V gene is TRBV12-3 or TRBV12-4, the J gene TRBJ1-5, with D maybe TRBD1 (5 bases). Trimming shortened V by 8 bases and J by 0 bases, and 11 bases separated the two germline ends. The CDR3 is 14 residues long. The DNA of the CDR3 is TGTGCCAGCGGTCAGACAGATAGCAATCAGCCCCAGCATTTT. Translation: CASGQTDSNQPQHF.

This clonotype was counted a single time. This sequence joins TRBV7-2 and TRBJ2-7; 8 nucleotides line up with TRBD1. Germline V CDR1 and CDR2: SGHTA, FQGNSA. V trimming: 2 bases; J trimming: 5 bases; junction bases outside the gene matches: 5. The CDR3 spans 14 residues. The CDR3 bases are TGTGCCAGCAGCTTAAGGACAGGGATACACGAGCAGTACTTC. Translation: CASSLRTGIHEQYF.

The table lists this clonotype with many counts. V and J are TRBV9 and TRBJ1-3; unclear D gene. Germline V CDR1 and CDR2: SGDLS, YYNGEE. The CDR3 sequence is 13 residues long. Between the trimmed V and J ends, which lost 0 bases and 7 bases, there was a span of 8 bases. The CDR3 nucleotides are TGTGCCAGCAGCGTAGAAGGAAGGAACACCATATATTTT. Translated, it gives CASSVEGRNTIYF.

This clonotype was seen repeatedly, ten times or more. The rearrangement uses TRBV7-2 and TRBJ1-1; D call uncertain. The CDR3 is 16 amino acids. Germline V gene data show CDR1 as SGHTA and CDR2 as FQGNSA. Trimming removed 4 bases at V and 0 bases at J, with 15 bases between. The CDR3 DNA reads TGTGCCAGCAGCTCTCTCGCGGGGATAATGAACACTGAAGCTTTCTTT. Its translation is CASSSLAGIMNTEAFF.

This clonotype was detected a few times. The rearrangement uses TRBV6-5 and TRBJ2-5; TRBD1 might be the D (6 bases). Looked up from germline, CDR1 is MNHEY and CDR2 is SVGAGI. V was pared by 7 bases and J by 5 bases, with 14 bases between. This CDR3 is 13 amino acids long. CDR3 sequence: CASTLTGLETQYF. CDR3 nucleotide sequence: TGTGCCAGCACCCTAACAGGGTTGGAGACCCAGTACTTC.

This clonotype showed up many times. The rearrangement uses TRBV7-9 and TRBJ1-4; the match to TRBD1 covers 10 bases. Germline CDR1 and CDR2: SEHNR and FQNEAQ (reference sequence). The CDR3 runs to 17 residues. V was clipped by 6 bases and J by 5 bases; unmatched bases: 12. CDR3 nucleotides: TGTGCCAGCAGTTTTAGGCCGGGGACAGGGGCAAATGAAAAACTGTTTTTT. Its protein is CASSFRPGTGANEKLFF.

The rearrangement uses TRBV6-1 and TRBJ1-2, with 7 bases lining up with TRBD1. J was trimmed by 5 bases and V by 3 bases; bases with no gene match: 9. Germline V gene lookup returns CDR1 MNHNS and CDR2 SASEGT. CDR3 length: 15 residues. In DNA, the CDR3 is TGTGCCAGCAGTGACCCCTCACAGGGGATTTATGGCTACACCTTC. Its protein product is CASSDPSQGIYGYTF.

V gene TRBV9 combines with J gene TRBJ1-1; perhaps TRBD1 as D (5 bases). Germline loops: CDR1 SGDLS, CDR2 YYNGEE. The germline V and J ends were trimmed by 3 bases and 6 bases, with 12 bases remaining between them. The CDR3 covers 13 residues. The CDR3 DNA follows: TGTGCCAGCAGCGAAGGACCCAGGGCTGAAGCTTTCTTT. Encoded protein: CASSEGPRAEAFF.

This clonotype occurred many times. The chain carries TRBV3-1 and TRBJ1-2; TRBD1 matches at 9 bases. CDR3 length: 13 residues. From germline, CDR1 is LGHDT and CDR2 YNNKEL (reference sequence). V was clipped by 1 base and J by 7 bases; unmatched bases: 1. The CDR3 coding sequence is TGTGCCAGCAGCCAAGGGACAGGGGTTGGCTACACCTTC. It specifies CASSQGTGVGYTF.

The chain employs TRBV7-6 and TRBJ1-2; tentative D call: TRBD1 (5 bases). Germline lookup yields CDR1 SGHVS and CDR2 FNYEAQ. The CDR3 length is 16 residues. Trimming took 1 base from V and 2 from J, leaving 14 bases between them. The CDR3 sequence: CASSLGAGGSNYGYTF. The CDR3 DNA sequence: TGTGCCAGCAGCTTAGGGGCGGGGGGGAGCAACTATGGCTACACCTTC. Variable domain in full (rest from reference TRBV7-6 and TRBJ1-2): GAGVSQSPRYKVTKRGQDVALRCDPISGHVSLYWYRQALGQGPEFLTYFNYEAQQDKSGLPNDRFSAERPEGSISTLTIQRTEQRDSAMYRCASSLGAGGSNYGYTFGSGTRLTVV.

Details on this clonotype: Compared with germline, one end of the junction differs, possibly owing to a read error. CDR3: CASSMWTGGRNGELSF. CDR3 DNA: TGTGCCAGTAGTATGTGGACAGGGGGCAGAAACGGGGAGCTGTCTTTT. The V call is TRBV19, the J call TRBJ2-2, with 11 positions matching TRBD1. The germline V gene encodes CDR1 LNHDA and CDR2 SQIVND (reference sequence). The CDR3 loop spans 16 amino acids.

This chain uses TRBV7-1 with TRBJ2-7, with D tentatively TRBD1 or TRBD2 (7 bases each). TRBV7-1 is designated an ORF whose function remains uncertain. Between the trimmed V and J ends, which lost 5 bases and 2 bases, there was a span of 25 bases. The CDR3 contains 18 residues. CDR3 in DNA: TGTGCCAGCAGCCTCACCCCCGAGCCAGGGGGGGACGCCTACGAGCAGTACTTC. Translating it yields CASSLTPEPGGDAYEQYF.

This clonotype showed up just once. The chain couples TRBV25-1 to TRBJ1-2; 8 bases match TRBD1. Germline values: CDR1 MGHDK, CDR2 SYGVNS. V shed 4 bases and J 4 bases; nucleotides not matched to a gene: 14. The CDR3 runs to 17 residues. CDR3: CASSARDHRGSGYGYTF. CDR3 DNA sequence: TGTGCCAGCAGTGCTAGGGACCACAGGGGGTCGGGCTATGGCTACACCTTC.

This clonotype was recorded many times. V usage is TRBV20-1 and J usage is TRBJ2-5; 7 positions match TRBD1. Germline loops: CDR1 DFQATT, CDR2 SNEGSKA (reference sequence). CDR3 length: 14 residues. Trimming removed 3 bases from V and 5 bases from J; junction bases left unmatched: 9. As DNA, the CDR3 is TGCAGTGCTAGGAGACAGGGAAGAGTGGAGACCCAGTACTTC. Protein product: CSARRQGRVETQYF.

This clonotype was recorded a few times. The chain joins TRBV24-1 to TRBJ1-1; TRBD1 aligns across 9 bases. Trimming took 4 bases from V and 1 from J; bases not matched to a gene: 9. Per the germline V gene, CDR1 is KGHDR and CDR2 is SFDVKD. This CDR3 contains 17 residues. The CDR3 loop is CATSEPNGQGTNTEAFF. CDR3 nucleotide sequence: TGTGCCACCAGTGAACCTAATGGACAGGGGACGAACACTGAAGCTTTCTTT.

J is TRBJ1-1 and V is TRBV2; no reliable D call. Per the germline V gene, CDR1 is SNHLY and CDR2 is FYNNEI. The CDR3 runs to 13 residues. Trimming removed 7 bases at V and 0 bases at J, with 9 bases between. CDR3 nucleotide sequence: TGTGCCAGCAATTTCGACCTGAACACTGAAGCTTTCTTT. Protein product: CASNFDLNTEAFF.